This T cell receptor beta chain comes out of a study of T cell responses to AZD1222 COVID-19 vaccine. Study conclusions and caveats: Seropositivity was recorded at baseline in only 5 or 6 AZD1222 recipients. Targets within unmutated variant regions were reportedly found for nearly half of spike-specific TCRs.

In regard to this clone: The antigen is not known.

Clones were read by immunoSEQ multiplex PCR, and TCRdb kept only the in-frame ones, dropping some. The profile shows about 190,000 clones, 85% to 95% of them singletons. Germline V lookup: CDR1 SGHTA, CDR2 FQGTGA. The CDR3 covers 14 residues. Trimming took off 5 bases at V and 9 bases at J, with 14 bases between the two ends. The starting material was peripheral blood, obtained on day 0 of AZD1222 vaccination. The chain recombines TRBV7-3 with TRBJ1-6; unclear D gene. The clonotype originates from an adult in good health. The CDR3 here is CASSLGLGGSPLHF. The CDR3 DNA reads TGTGCCAGCAGCCTCGGACTGGGAGGTTCACCCCTCCACTTT.